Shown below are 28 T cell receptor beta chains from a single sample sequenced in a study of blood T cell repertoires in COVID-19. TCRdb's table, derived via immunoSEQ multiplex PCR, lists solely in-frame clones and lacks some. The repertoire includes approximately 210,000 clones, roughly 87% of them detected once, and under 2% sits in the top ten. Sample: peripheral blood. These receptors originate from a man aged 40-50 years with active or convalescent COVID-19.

Here the CDR3 reads CASSSRGHTQETQYF. CDR3 DNA sequence: TGTGCCAGCAGTAGCAGGGGCCACACTCAGGAGACCCAGTACTTC. The V and J genes are TRBV27 and TRBJ2-5; D is perhaps TRBD1 (6 bases). This CDR3 comprises 15 residues. CDR1 is MNHEY and CDR2 is SMNVEV in the germline V gene (reference sequence). V was cut by 5 bases and J by 5 bases, with 18 bases left in between.

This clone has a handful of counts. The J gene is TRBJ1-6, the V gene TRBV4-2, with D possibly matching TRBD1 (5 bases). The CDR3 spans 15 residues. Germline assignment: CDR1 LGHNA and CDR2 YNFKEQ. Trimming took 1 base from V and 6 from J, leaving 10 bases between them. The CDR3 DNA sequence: TGTGCCAGCAGCCAAGGGGGCAGGACTAATTCACCCCTCCACTTT. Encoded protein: CASSQGGRTNSPLHF.

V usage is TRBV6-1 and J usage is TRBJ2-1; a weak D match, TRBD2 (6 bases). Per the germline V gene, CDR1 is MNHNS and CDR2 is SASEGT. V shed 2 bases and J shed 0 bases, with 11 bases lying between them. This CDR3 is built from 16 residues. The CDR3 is CASSELPTSSYNEQFF. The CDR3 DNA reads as TGTGCCAGCAGTGAATTGCCGACTAGCTCCTACAATGAGCAGTTCTTC.

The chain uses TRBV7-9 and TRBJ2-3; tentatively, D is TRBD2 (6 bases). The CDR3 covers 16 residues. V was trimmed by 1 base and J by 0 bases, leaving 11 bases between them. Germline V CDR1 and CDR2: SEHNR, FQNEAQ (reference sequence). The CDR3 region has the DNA TGTGCCAGCAGCTTAGTAGCGGTCACTAGCACAGATACGCAGTATTTT. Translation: CASSLVAVTSTDTQYF.

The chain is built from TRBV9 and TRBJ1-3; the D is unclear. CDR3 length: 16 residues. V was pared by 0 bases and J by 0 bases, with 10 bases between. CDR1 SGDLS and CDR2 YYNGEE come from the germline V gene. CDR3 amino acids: CASSVDGGGSGNTIYF. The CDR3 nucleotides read TGTGCCAGCAGCGTAGATGGTGGCGGCTCTGGAAACACCATATATTTT. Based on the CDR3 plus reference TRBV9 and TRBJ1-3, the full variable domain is DSGVTQTPKHLITATGQRVTLRCSPRSGDLSVYWYQQSLDQGLQFLIQYYNGEERAKGNILERFSAQQFPDLHSELNLSSLELGDSALYFCASSVDGGGSGNTIYFGEGSWLTVV.

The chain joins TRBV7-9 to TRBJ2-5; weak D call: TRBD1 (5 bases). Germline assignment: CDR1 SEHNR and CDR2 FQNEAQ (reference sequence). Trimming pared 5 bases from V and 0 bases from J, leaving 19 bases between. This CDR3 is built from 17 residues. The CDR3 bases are TGTGCCAGCAGCCTGGGTTGGGCAGGGTATAACCAAGAGACCCAGTACTTC. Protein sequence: CASSLGWAGYNQETQYF.

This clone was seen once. Here the CDR3 DNA reads TGTGCCAGCAGCTTAGTCGGGGGGACTGGAAACACCATATATTTT. This codes for CASSLVGGTGNTIYF. The rearrangement uses TRBV11-2 and TRBJ1-3; TRBD1 is a possible D gene (5 bases). This CDR3 is 15 amino acids long. Trimming removed 1 base from V and 2 bases from J, with 9 bases in between. Germline loops: CDR1 SGHAT, CDR2 FQNNGV.

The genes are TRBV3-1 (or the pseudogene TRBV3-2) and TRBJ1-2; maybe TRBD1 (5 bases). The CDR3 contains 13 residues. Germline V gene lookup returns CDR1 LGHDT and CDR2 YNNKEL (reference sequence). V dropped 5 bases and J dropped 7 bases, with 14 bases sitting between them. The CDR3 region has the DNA TGTGCCAGCAGCGCAACGGACATAGCTGGCTACACCTTC. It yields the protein CASSATDIAGYTF.

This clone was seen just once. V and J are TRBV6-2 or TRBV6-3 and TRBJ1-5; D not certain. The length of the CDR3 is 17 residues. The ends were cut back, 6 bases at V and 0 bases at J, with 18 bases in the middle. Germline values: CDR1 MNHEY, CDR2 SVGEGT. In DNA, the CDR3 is TGTGCCAGCAGCCAAAGGGAGGGCTACTATAGCAATCAGCCCCAGCATTTT. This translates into CASSQREGYYSNQPQHF.

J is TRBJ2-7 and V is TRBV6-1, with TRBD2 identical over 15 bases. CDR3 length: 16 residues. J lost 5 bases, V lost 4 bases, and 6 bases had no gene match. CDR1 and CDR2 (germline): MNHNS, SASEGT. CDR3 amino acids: CASSAGLAGGENEQYF. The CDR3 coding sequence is TGTGCCAGCAGTGCCGGACTAGCGGGGGGGGAGAACGAGCAGTACTTC.

Here the CDR3 reads CASSDSQVTEAFF. DNA of the CDR3: TGTGCCAGCAGTGACTCGCAGGTCACTGAAGCTTTCTTT. The gene calls are TRBV6-4 and TRBJ1-1, with unresolved D. CDR1 is MRHNA, CDR2 SNTAGT, per germline. The length of the CDR3 is 13 residues. V lost 0 bases and J 4 bases, leaving 6 bases between the germline ends.

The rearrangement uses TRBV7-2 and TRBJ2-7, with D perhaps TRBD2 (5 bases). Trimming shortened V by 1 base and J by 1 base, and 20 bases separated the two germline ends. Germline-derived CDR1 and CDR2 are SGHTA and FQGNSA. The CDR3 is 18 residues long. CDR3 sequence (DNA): TGTGCCAGCAGCTTAGTCGGCTTCACGGCGGGCGGATCCTACGAGCAGTACTTC. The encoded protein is CASSLVGFTAGGSYEQYF. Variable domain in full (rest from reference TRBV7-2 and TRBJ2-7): GAGVSQSPSNKVTEKGKDVELRCDPISGHTALYWYRQSLGQGLEFLIYFQGNSAPDKSGLPSDRFSAERTGGSVSTLTIQRTQQEDSAVYLCASSLVGFTAGGSYEQYFGPGTRLTVT.

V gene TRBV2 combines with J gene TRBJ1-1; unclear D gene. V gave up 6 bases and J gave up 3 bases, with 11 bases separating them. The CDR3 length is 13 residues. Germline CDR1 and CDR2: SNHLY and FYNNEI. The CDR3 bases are TGTGCCAGCAGAGCTGACCGGGACACTGAAGCTTTCTTT. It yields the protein CASRADRDTEAFF. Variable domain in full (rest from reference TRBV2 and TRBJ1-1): EPEVTQTPSHQVTQMGQEVILRCVPISNHLYFYWYRQILGQKVEFLVSFYNNEISEKSEIFDDQFSVERPDGSNFTLKIRSTKLEDSAMYFCASRADRDTEAFFGQGTRLTVV.

CDR3 protein: CASSPDLSQPQHF. DNA for the CDR3: TGTGCCAGCAGCCCCGATCTCAGTCAGCCCCAGCATTTT. This chain joins TRBV11-2 and TRBJ1-5; no clear D gene. The germline gives CDR1 SGHAT, CDR2 FQNNGV. V was shortened by 5 bases and J by 6 bases, with 11 bases between the two germline ends. The CDR3 length is 13 residues.

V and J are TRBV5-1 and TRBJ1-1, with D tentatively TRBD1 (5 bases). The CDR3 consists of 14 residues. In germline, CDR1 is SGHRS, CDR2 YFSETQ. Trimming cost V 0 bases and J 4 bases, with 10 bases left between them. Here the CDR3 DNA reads TGCGCCAGCAGCTTGGCAGGGATGGGCACTGAAGCTTTCTTT. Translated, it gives CASSLAGMGTEAFF.

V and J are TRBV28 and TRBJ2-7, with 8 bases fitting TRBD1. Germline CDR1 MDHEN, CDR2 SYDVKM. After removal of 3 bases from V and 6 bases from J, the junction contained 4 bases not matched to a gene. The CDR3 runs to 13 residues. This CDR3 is CASSLDRASEQYF. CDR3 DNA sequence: TGTGCCAGCAGTTTGGACAGGGCGAGCGAGCAGTACTTC.

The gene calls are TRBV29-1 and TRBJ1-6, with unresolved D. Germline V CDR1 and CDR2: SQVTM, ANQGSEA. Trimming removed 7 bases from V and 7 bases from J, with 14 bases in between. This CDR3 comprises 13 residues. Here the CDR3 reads CSAASGENSPLHF. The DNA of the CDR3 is TGCAGCGCGGCGAGCGGGGAAAATTCACCCCTCCACTTT.

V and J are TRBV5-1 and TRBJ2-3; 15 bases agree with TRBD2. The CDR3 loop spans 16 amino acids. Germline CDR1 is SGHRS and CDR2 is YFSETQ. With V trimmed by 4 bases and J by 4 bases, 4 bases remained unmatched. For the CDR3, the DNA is TGCGCCAGCAGCCTATGGACTAGCGGGGGGGCAGATACGCAGTATTTT. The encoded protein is CASSLWTSGGADTQYF.

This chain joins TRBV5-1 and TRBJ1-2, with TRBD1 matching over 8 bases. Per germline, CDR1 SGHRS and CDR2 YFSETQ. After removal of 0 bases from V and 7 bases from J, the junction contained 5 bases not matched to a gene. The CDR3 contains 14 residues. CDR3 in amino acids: CASSLGQGAGGYTF. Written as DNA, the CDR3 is TGCGCCAGCAGCTTGGGCCAGGGGGCGGGTGGCTACACCTTC.

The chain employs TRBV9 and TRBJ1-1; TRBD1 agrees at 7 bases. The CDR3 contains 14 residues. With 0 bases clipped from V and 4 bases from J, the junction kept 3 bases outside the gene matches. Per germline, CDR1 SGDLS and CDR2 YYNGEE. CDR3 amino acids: CASSVGGGSTEAFF. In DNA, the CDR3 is TGTGCCAGCAGCGTAGGAGGGGGCAGCACTGAAGCTTTCTTT.

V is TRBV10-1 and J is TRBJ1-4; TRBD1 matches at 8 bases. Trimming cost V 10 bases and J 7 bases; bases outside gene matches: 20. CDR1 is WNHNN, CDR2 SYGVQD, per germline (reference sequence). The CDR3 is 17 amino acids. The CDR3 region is CATRIGLGGRGPEKLFF. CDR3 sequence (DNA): TGCGCCACCCGAATAGGCCTAGGGGGCAGGGGGCCTGAAAAACTGTTTTTT.

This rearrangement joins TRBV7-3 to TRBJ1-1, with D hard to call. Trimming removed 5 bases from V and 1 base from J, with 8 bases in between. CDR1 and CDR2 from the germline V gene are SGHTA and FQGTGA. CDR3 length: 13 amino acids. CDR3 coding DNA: TGTGCCAGCAGCCCAGGCCCGAACACTGAAGCTTTCTTT. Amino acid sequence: CASSPGPNTEAFF. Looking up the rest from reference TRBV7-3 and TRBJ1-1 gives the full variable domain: GAGVSQTPSNKVTEKGKYVELRCDPISGHTALYWYRQSLGQGPEFLIYFQGTGAADDSGLPNDRFFAVRPEGSVSTLKIQRTERGDSAVYLCASSPGPNTEAFFGQGTRLTVV.

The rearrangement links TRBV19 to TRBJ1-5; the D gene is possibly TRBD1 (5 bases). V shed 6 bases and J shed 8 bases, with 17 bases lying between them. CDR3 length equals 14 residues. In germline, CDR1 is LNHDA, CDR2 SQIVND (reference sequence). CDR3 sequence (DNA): TGTGCCAGTAGCTCCCCCTGGGGGGAAAAGCCCCAGCATTTT. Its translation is CASSSPWGEKPQHF.

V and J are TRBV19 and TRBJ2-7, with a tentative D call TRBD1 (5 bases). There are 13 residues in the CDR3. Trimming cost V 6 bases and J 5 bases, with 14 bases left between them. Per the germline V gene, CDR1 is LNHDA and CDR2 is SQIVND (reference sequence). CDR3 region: CASSVQGWNEQYF. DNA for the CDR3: TGTGCCAGTAGCGTTCAGGGTTGGAACGAGCAGTACTTC.

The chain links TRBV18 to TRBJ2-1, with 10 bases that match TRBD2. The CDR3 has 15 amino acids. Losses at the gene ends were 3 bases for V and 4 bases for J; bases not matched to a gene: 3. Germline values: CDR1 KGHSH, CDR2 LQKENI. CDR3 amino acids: CASSPTSGAYNEQFF. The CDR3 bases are TGTGCCAGCTCACCTACTAGCGGGGCATACAATGAGCAGTTCTTC.

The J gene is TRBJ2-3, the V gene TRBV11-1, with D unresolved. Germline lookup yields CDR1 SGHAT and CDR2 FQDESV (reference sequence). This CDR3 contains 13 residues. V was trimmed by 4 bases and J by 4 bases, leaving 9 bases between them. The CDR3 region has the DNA TGTGCCAGCAGCTCTTACACCTCAGATACGCAGTATTTT. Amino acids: CASSSYTSDTQYF.

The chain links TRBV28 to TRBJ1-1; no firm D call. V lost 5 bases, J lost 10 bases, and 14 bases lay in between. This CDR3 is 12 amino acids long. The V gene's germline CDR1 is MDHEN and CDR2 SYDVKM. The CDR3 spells CASSPLAASAFF. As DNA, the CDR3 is TGTGCCAGCAGTCCCCTCGCGGCCTCAGCTTTCTTT. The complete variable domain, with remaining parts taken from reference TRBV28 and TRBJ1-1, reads DVKVTQSSRYLVKRTGEKVFLECVQDMDHENMFWYRQDPGLGLRLIYFSYDVKMKEKGDIPEGYSVSREKKERFSLILESASTNQTSMYLCASSPLAASAFFGQGTRLTVV.

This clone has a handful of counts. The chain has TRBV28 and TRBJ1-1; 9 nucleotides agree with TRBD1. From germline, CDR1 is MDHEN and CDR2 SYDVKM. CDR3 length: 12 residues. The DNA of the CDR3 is TGTGCAGCACAGGGGGCGGGAGCTGAAGCTTTCTTT. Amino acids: CAAQGAGAEAFF.